Below, 24 T cell receptor beta chains from the same sample are listed, as sequenced in a study of radiotherapy plus CTLA-4 blockade in lung cancer. Clones were read by immunoSEQ multiplex PCR, and TCRdb kept only the in-frame ones, dropping some. The sample records about 39,000 clones, more than 75% being singletons. The sequencing used peripheral blood, collected from a patient treated with radiotherapy plus ipilimumab. The receptors derive from a human donor with non-small cell lung cancer that progressed on radiotherapy plus ipilimumab.

For the CDR3, the DNA is TGTGCCACCAGCAGTTACAGGGTCCTGAACACTGAAGCTTTCTTT. Its translation is CATSSYRVLNTEAFF. J is TRBJ1-1 and V is TRBV15, with a weak D call TRBD1 (6 bases). Trimming pared 3 bases from V and 0 bases from J, leaving 11 bases between. The CDR3 runs to 15 residues. Germline V CDR1 and CDR2: LNHNV, YYDKDF (reference sequence).

The chain combines TRBV18 with TRBJ2-7, with 8 bases fitting TRBD1. The germline CDR1 and CDR2 sequences are KGHSH and LQKENI. The length of the CDR3 is 14 residues. V was clipped by 4 bases and J by 4 bases; unmatched bases: 6. CDR3 sequence reads: CASSRGQGQYEQYF. CDR3 in DNA: TGTGCCAGCTCACGCGGACAGGGACAGTACGAGCAGTACTTC.

The chain joins TRBV5-1 to TRBJ1-1, with TRBD1 identical over 8 bases. The CDR3 spans 15 residues. CDR1 is SGHRS, CDR2 YFSETQ, per germline. The V gene end was trimmed by 4 bases and the J gene end by 1 base; junction bases not matched to a gene: 6. The CDR3 region is CASSAGQAPNTEAFF. The CDR3 DNA follows: TGCGCCAGCAGCGCGGGACAGGCCCCGAACACTGAAGCTTTCTTT.

J is TRBJ1-2 and V is TRBV21-1; TRBD1 is the table's D call, not checked against the DNA. TRBV21-1 constitutes a pseudogene. The CDR3 has 16 residues. This chain's CDR3 is CASRRDNCYPNYGYTF. The CDR3 nucleotides are TGTGCCAGCAGAAGGGACAACTGCTATCCTAACTATGGCTACACCTTC.

The V call is TRBV6-6, the J call TRBJ1-1, with 9 nucleotides matching TRBD1. Trimming at V came to 5 bases and at J to 8 bases, leaving 9 bases not matched to a gene. Germline CDR1 reads MNHNY; CDR2 reads SVGAGI (reference sequence). The CDR3 is 14 amino acids. The CDR3 sequence: CASSQDRGAPEAFF. CDR3 coding DNA: TGTGCCAGCAGTCAGGACAGGGGCGCGCCAGAAGCTTTCTTT.

The rearrangement links TRBV7-9 to TRBJ2-1; 10 bases agree with TRBD1. This CDR3 is 16 amino acids long. V was clipped by 0 bases and J by 7 bases; unmatched bases: 6. CDR1 is SEHNR and CDR2 is FQNEAQ in the germline V gene (reference sequence). The CDR3 loop reads CASSLAGTGAKNEQFF. In nucleotides, the CDR3 is TGTGCCAGCAGCTTAGCAGGGACAGGGGCGAAAAATGAGCAGTTCTTC.

The rearrangement links TRBV4-1 to TRBJ1-3; D perhaps matches TRBD1 (5 bases). Per germline, CDR1 MGHRA and CDR2 YSYEKL. The CDR3 sequence is 15 residues long. V was pared by 1 base and J by 2 bases, with 9 bases between. The CDR3 reads CASSQGIGAGNTIYF. CDR3 nucleotide sequence: TGCGCCAGCAGCCAAGGGATAGGGGCTGGAAACACCATATATTTT.

The V call is TRBV14, the J call TRBJ1-6, with 9 bases fitting TRBD1. The V and J ends lost 2 bases and 7 bases, in that order; junction bases with no gene match: 3. This CDR3 is 15 amino acids long. The V gene's germline CDR1 is SGHDN and CDR2 FVKESK. The CDR3 region has the DNA TGTGCCAGCAGCCAATTCGGGACAGGGAATTCACCCCTCCACTTT. Protein sequence: CASSQFGTGNSPLHF.

V usage is TRBV2 and J usage is TRBJ2-7, with a weak D call TRBD1 (5 bases). V lost 6 bases to trimming and J lost 0 bases, with 18 bases between them. The CDR3 is made up of 16 amino acids. Germline CDR1 and CDR2: SNHLY and FYNNEI. The CDR3 is CASSPGRGRSSYEQYF. The CDR3 coding sequence is TGTGCCAGCAGCCCGGGTAGGGGCAGGTCCTCCTACGAGCAGTACTTC.

The chain links TRBV5-4 to TRBJ1-1; 10 bases match TRBD1. With 3 bases clipped from V and 1 base from J, the junction kept 3 bases outside the gene matches. CDR1 and CDR2 (germline): SGHNT, YYREEE (reference sequence). The CDR3 consists of 15 residues. CDR3 loop: CASSSTGGKNTEAFF. As DNA, the CDR3 is TGTGCCAGCAGCTCGACAGGGGGCAAGAACACTGAAGCTTTCTTT.

This clone was observed a handful of times. The chain combines TRBV2 with TRBJ1-6, with D hard to call. The CDR3 is made up of 14 amino acids. The V and J ends lost 8 bases and 5 bases respectively, with 13 bases between them. Germline assignment: CDR1 SNHLY and CDR2 FYNNEI. The CDR3 nucleotides read TGTGCCAGCGCGAGGGAAGAACATAATTCACCCCTCCACTTT. The encoded protein is CASAREEHNSPLHF.

In DNA form, the CDR3 reads TGCGCCAGCACCCGGGACTACCAAGAGACCCAGTACTTC. Its protein product is CASTRDYQETQYF. The chain carries TRBV5-1 and TRBJ2-5; D might be TRBD2 (6 bases). The length of the CDR3 is 13 residues. V was cut by 6 bases and J by 0 bases, with 9 bases left in between. From germline, CDR1 is SGHRS and CDR2 YFSETQ.

The chain employs TRBV4-2 and TRBJ2-2; 13 bases map to TRBD2. Trimming took 5 bases from V and 0 from J; bases not matched to a gene: 3. The CDR3 consists of 17 residues. The germline CDR1 and CDR2 sequences are LGHNA and YNFKEQ. The CDR3 DNA reads as TGTGCCAGCAGCGAAGGGACTAGCGGGGCGAACACCGGGGAGCTGTTTTTT. Its protein is CASSEGTSGANTGELFF.

This chain uses TRBV20-1 with TRBJ2-7, with a possible D match to TRBD2 (5 bases). CDR1 and CDR2 from the germline V gene are DFQATT and SNEGSKA (reference sequence). The ends were cut back, 4 bases at V and 7 bases at J, with 8 bases in the middle. This CDR3 has 10 amino acids. The CDR3 loop reads CSAISGEQYF. As DNA, the CDR3 is TGCAGTGCTATATCGGGGGAGCAGTACTTC.

The chain employs TRBV9 and TRBJ1-1; D is undetermined. Trimming cost V 0 bases and J 1 base, with 7 bases left between them. This CDR3 has 14 amino acids. The germline gives CDR1 SGDLS, CDR2 YYNGEE. The CDR3 protein is CASSVVEGNTEAFF. In nucleotides, the CDR3 is TGTGCCAGCAGCGTAGTCGAGGGGAACACTGAAGCTTTCTTT. Drawing the rest from reference TRBV9 and TRBJ1-1, the complete variable domain is DSGVTQTPKHLITATGQRVTLRCSPRSGDLSVYWYQQSLDQGLQFLIQYYNGEERAKGNILERFSAQQFPDLHSELNLSSLELGDSALYFCASSVVEGNTEAFFGQGTRLTVV.

The chain couples TRBV2 to TRBJ1-2; D gene ambiguous. This CDR3 is built from 12 residues. Looked up from germline, CDR1 is SNHLY and CDR2 is FYNNEI. Trimming pared 4 bases from V and 4 bases from J, leaving 7 bases between. CDR3 loop: CASSVAAYGYTF. The CDR3 DNA is TGTGCCAGCAGTGTAGCAGCCTATGGCTACACCTTC.

The rearrangement links TRBV7-2 to TRBJ1-1; TRBD1 agrees at 8 bases. The CDR3 consists of 14 residues. Germline CDR1 and CDR2: SGHTA and FQGNSA. The trim removed 3 bases at V and 6 bases at J, leaving 6 bases unmatched. CDR3 DNA: TGTGCCAGCAGCTTTGGAGACAGGGGCGCTGAAGCTTTCTTT. Translated, it gives CASSFGDRGAEAFF.

V usage is TRBV6-6 and J usage is TRBJ2-3; the D is unclear. Germline assignment: CDR1 MNHNY and CDR2 SVGAGI (reference sequence). The CDR3 runs 14 residues. V was shortened by 0 bases and J by 2 bases, with 6 bases between the two germline ends. CDR3 loop: CASSYSAFTDTQYF. DNA of the CDR3: TGTGCCAGCAGTTACTCGGCCTTCACAGATACGCAGTATTTT.

This clone was recorded a few times. V gene TRBV6-1 combines with J gene TRBJ1-1, with a weak D call TRBD1 (6 bases). The germline gives CDR1 MNHNS, CDR2 SASEGT. The CDR3 loop spans 16 amino acids. Between the trimmed V and J ends, which lost 3 bases and 5 bases, there was a span of 19 bases. The CDR3 spells CASSERSGGGTTEAFF. The DNA of the CDR3 is TGTGCCAGCAGTGAGCGTTCTGGGGGTGGGACAACTGAAGCTTTCTTT.

The chain uses TRBV5-1 and TRBJ2-7, with 8 bases that match TRBD1. The CDR3 extends over 16 amino acids. V lost 4 bases to trimming and J lost 3 bases; unmatched junction nucleotides: 12. Germline V gene data show CDR1 as SGHRS and CDR2 as YFSETQ. CDR3 nucleotide sequence: TGCGCCAGCAGCCGTACCGGACAGGGAGTCCGCTACGAGCAGTACTTC. Amino acid sequence: CASSRTGQGVRYEQYF.

This rearrangement joins TRBV2 to TRBJ2-1; D not resolved. Germline CDR1 reads SNHLY; CDR2 reads FYNNEI. V lost 5 bases and J 0 bases, leaving 8 bases between the germline ends. The CDR3 is 14 amino acids. CDR3 DNA: TGTGCCAGCAGTATGAGCCGCTCCTACAATGAGCAGTTCTTC. Amino acids: CASSMSRSYNEQFF.

This chain joins TRBV6-5 and TRBJ1-2; TRBD1 aligns across 7 bases. The germline CDR1 and CDR2 sequences are MNHEY and SVGAGI. The CDR3 totals 15 residues. After removal of 5 bases from V and 4 bases from J, the junction contained 10 bases not matched to a gene. The CDR3 nucleotides read TGTGCCAGCAGTACCGGGACAGCGGACATCTATGGCTACACCTTC. Protein: CASSTGTADIYGYTF.

V gene TRBV6-6 combines with J gene TRBJ2-7; D gene ambiguous. The CDR3 loop spans 13 amino acids. Germline assignment: CDR1 MNHNY and CDR2 SVGAGI (reference sequence). V lost 2 bases, J lost 2 bases, and 7 bases lay in between. The chain's CDR3 is CASSYPLTYEQYF. Here the CDR3 DNA reads TGTGCCAGCAGTTACCCCCTAACCTACGAGCAGTACTTC.

The V call is TRBV2, the J call TRBJ1-2, with 7 bases fitting TRBD1. Germline CDR1 is SNHLY and CDR2 is FYNNEI. After removal of 3 bases from V and 5 bases from J, the junction contained 6 bases not matched to a gene. The CDR3 covers 14 residues. The CDR3 bases are TGTGCCAGCAGTGAGACAGGGCCCCTGTATGGCTACACCTTC. The encoded protein is CASSETGPLYGYTF.